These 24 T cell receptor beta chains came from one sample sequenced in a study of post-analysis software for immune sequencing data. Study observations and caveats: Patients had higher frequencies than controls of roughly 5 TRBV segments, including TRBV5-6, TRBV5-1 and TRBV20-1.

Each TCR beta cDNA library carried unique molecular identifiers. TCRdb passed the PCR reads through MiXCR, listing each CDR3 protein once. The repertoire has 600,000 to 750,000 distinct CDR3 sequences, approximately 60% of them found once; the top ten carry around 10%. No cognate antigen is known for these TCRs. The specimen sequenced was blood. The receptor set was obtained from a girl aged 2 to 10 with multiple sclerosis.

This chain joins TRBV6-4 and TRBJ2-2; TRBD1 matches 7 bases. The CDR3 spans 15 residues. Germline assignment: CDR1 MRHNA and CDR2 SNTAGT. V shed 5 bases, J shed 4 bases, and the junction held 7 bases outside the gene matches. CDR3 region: CASSSTGKITGELFF. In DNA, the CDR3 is TGTGCCAGCAGTTCGACAGGGAAAATCACCGGGGAGCTGTTTTTT.

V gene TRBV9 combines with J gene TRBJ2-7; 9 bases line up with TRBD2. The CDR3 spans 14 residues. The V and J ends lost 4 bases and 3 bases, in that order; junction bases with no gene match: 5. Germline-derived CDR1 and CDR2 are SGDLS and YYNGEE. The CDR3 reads CASSKGTSFYEQYF. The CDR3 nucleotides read TGTGCCAGCAGCAAGGGGACTAGCTTCTACGAGCAGTACTTC.

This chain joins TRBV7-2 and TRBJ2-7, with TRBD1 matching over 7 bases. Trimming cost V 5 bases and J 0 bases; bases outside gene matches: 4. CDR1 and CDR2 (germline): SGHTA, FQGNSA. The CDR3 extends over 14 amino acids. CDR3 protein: CASSPWTGSYEQYF. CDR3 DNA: TGTGCCAGCAGCCCCTGGACAGGCTCCTACGAGCAGTACTTC. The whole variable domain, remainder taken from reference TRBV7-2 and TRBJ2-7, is GAGVSQSPSNKVTEKGKDVELRCDPISGHTALYWYRQSLGQGLEFLIYFQGNSAPDKSGLPSDRFSAERTGGSVSTLTIQRTQQEDSAVYLCASSPWTGSYEQYFGPGTRLTVT.

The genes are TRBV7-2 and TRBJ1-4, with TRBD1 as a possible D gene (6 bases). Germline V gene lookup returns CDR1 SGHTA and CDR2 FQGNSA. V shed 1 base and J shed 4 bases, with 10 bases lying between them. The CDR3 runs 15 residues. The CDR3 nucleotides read TGTGCCAGCAGCTTAGGCTCAGGGGTTAATGAAAAACTGTTTTTT. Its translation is CASSLGSGVNEKLFF.

The DNA of the CDR3 is TGTGCCAGCAGCTTTAGCGGCCGGGGATACACTGAAGCTTTCTTT. Protein: CASSFSGRGYTEAFF. The chain uses TRBV7-9 and TRBJ1-1; the D is unclear. In germline, CDR1 is SEHNR, CDR2 FQNEAQ (reference sequence). CDR3 length: 15 residues. V lost 3 bases to trimming and J lost 3 bases, with 14 bases between them.

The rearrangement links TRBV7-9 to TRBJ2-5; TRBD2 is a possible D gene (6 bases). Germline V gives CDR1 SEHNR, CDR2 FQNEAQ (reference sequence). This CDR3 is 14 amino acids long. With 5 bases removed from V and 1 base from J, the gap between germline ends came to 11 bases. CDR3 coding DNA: TGTGCCAGCAGCCCCGGGGAGGTCCAAGAGACCCAGTACTTC. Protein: CASSPGEVQETQYF.

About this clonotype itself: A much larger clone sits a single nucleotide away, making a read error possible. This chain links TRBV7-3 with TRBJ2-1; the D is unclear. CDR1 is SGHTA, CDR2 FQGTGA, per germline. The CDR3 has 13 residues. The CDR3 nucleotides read TGTGTCAGCAGCCCCAAGTTGGGTGGTGAGCAGTTCTTC. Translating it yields CVSSPKLGGEQFF.

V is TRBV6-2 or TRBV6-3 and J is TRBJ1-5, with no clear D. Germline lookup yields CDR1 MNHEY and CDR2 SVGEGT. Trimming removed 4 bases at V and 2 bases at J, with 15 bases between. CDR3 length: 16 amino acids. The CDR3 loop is CASSSWEGWGNQPQHF. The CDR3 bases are TGTGCCAGCAGTTCCTGGGAGGGATGGGGCAATCAGCCCCAGCATTTT.

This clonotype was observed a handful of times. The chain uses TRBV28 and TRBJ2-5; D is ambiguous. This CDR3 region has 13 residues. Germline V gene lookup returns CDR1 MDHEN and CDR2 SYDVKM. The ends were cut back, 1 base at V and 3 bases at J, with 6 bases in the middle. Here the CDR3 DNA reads TGTGCCAGCAGTTTATTGGGAAAAGAGACCCAGTACTTC. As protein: CASSLLGKETQYF.

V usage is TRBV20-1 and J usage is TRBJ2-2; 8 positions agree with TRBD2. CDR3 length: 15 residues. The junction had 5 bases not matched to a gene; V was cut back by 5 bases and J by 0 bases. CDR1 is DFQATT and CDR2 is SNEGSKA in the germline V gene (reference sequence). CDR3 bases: TGCAGTGCTTTTAGCGGGGTTACGAACACCGGGGAGCTGTTTTTT. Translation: CSAFSGVTNTGELFF.

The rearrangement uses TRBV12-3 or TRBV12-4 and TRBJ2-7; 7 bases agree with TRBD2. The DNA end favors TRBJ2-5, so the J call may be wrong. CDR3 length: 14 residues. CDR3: CASSLIQGGETQYF. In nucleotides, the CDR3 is TGTGCCAGCAGTTTAATCCAGGGAGGGGAGACCCAGTACTTC.

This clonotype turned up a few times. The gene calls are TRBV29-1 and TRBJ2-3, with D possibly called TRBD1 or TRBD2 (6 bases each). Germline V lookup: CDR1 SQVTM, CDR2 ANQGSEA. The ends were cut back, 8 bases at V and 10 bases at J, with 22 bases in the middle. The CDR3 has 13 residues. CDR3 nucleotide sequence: TGCAGCCTACCCATCTACGGGGGCGAGGCGCAGTATTTT. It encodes CSLPIYGGEAQYF.

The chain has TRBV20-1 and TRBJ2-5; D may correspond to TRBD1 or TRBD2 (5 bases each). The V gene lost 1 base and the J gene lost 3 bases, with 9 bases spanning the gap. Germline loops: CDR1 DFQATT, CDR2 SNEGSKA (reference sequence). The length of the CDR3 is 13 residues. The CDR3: CSARGWGKETQYF. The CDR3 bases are TGCAGTGCTAGAGGTTGGGGGAAAGAGACCCAGTACTTC.

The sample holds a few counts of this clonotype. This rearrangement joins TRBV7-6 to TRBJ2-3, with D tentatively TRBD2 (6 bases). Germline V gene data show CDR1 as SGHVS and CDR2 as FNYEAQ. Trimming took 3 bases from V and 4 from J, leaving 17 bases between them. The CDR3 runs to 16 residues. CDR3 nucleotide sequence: TGTGCCAGCAGCTTTCCCGGGGGTGGCAAGGCAGATACGCAGTATTTT. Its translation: CASSFPGGGKADTQYF.

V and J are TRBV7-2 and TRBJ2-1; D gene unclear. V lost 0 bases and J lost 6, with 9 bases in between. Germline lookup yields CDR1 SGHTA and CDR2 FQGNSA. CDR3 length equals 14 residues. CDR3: CASSLAFGINEQFF. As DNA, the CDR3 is TGTGCCAGCAGCTTAGCATTCGGAATCAATGAGCAGTTCTTC. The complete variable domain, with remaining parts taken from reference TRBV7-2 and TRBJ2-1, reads GAGVSQSPSNKVTEKGKDVELRCDPISGHTALYWYRQSLGQGLEFLIYFQGNSAPDKSGLPSDRFSAERTGGSVSTLTIQRTQQEDSAVYLCASSLAFGINEQFFGPGTRLTVL.

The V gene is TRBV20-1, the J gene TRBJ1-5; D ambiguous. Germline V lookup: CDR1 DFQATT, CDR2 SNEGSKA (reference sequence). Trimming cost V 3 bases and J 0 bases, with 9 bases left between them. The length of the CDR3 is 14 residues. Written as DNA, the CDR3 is TGCAGTGCTAGGGCCATTGATAGCAATCAGCCCCAGCATTTT. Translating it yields CSARAIDSNQPQHF.

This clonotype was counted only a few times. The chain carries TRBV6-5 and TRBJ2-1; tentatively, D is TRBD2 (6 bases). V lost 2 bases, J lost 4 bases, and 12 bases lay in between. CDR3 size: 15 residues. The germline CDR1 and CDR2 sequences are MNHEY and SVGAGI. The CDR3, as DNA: TGTGCCAGCAGTTACGGAGGGGCGGCATACAATGAGCAGTTCTTC. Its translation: CASSYGGAAYNEQFF.

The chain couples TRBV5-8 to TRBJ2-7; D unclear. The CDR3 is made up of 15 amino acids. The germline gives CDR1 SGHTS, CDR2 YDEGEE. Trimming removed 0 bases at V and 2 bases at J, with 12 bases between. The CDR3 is CASSLALEPPYEQYF. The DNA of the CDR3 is TGTGCCAGCAGCTTGGCCTTGGAGCCCCCCTACGAGCAGTACTTC.

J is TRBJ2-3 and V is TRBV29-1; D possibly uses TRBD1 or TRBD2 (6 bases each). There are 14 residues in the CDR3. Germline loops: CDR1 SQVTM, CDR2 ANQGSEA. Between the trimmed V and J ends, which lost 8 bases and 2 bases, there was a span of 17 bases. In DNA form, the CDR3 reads TGCAGCTCCGCAAGTGGGGGGCCCACAGATACGCAGTATTTT. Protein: CSSASGGPTDTQYF.

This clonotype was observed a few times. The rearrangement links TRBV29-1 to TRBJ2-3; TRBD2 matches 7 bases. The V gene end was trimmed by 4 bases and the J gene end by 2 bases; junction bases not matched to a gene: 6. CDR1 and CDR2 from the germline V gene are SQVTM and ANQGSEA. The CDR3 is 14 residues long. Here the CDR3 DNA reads TGCAGCGTTGTTCAGCGGGGACTCACAGATACGCAGTATTTT. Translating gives CSVVQRGLTDTQYF.

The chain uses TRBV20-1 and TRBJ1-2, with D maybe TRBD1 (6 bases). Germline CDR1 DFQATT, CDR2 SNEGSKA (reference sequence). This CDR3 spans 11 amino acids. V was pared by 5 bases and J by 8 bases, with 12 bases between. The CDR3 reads CSAGAGAGYTF. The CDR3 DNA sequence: TGCAGTGCTGGGGCAGGGGCCGGCTACACCTTC.

The CDR3 spells CASSWGRPRSSYEQYF. The DNA for the CDR3 is TGCGCCAGCAGCTGGGGACGGCCACGGAGCTCCTACGAGCAGTACTTC. V usage is TRBV5-1 and J usage is TRBJ2-7, with D perhaps assigned TRBD1 or TRBD2 (5 bases each). CDR3 length: 16 amino acids. Germline V CDR1 and CDR2: SGHRS, YFSETQ. The V gene lost 3 bases and the J gene lost 0 bases, with 16 bases spanning the gap.

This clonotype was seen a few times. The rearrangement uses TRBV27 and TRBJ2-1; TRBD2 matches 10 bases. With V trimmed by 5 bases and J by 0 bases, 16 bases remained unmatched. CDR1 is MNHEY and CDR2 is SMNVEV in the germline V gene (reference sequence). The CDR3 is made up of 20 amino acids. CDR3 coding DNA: TGTGCCAGCAGTGCAAGAGCGGGAGGGCCGGGGCTAAGCTCCTACAATGAGCAGTTCTTC. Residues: CASSARAGGPGLSSYNEQFF.

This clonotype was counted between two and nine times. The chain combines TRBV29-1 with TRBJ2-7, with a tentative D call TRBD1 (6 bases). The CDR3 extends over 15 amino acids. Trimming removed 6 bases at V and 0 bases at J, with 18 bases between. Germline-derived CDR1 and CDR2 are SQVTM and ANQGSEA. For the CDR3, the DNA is TGCAGCGTCCAAGGGTCTACAGGGAGCTCCTACGAGCAGTACTTC. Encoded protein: CSVQGSTGSSYEQYF.